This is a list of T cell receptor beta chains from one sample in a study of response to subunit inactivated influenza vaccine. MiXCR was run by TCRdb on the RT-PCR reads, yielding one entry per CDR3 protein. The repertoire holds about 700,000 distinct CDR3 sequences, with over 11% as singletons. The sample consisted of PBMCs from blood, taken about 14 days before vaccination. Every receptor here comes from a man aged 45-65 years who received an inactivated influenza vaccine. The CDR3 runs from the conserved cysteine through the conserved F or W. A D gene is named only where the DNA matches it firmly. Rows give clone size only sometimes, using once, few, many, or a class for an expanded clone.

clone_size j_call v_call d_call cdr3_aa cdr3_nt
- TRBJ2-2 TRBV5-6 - CASSPTFGAGELFF TGTGCCAGCAGCCCGACCTTTGGGGCCGGGGAGCTGTTTTTT
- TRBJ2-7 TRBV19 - CASSMQQAVPLLRSYEQYF TGTGCCAGTAGTATGCAACAGGCGGTCCCCCTGCTTCGTTCCTACGAGCAGTACTTC
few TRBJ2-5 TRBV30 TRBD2 CAWSVGGTSGGGTQYF TGTGCCTGGAGTGTAGGAGGGACTAGCGGGGGGGGGACCCAGTACTTC
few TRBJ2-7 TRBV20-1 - CRGQGGDEQYF TGCAGGGGCCAGGGTGGAGACGAGCAGTACTTC
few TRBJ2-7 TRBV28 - CASSFYRDWSADYEQYF TGTGCCAGCAGTTTTTACAGGGATTGGTCAGCGGACTACGAGCAGTACTTC
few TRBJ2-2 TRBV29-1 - CSVGRSGELFF TGCAGCGTTGGGAGGTCCGGGGAGCTGTTTTTT
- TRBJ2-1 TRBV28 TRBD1 CASSHPGTGENEQFF TGTGCCAGCAGTCATCCCGGGACAGGGGAAAATGAGCAGTTCTTC
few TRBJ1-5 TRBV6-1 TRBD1 CASTRGQGGQPQHF TGTGCCAGCACCCGAGGACAGGGGGGCCAGCCCCAGCATTTT
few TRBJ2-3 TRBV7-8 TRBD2 CASFKRLAQYTSTDTQYF TGTGCCAGCTTTAAGAGACTAGCACAATACACTAGCACAGATACGCAGTATTTT
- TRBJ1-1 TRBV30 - CSWSRGYTEAFF TGTTCCTGGAGTCGAGGGTACACTGAAGCTTTCTTT
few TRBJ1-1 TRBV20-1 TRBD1 CSARDTQTGRTEAFF TGCAGTGCTAGAGATACCCAGACAGGGAGGACTGAAGCTTTCTTT
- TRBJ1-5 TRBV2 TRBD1 CASSEGRGRRNQPQHF TGTGCCAGCAGTGAGGGCAGGGGGCGCCGCAATCAGCCCCAGCATTTT
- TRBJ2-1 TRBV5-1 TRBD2 CASSLELAGGPGEQFF TGCGCCAGCAGCTTAGAACTAGCGGGAGGGCCCGGTGAGCAGTTCTTC
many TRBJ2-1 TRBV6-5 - CASSYSAGAYNEQFF TGTGCCAGCAGTTACTCGGCAGGAGCCTACAATGAGCAGTTCTTC
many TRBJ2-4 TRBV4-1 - CASSLGPPRTKNIQYF TGCGCCAGCAGCCTCGGTCCGCCGCGGACCAAAAACATTCAGTACTTC
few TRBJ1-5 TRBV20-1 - CSASKGTGNQPQHF TGCAGTGCTAGTAAAGGTACGGGCAATCAGCCCCAGCATTTT
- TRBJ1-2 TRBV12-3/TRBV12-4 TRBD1 CASSLTTGPFYGYTF TGTGCCAGCAGTCTAACGACAGGGCCTTTCTATGGCTACACCTTC
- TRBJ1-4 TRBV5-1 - CASSPRPHEKLFF TGCGCCAGCAGCCCGAGACCCCATGAAAAACTGTTTTTT
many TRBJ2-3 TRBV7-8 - CASSMHYLRTDTQYF TGTGCCAGCAGCATGCACTACCTCCGCACAGATACGCAGTATTTT
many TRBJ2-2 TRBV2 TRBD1 CASSDLGDSYTGELFF TGTGCCAGCAGTGATTTGGGGGACAGCTACACCGGGGAGCTGTTTTTT
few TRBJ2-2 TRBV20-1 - CSATLGGSNTGELFF TGCAGTGCTACCCTTGGCGGGTCGAACACCGGGGAGCTGTTTTTT
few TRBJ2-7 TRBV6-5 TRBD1 CASSYRDSYSYEQYF TGTGCCAGCAGTTACCGGGACAGCTACTCCTACGAGCAGTACTTC
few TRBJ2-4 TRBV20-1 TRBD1 CSANGQGDIQYF TGCAGTGCTAACGGCCAGGGGGACATTCAGTACTTC
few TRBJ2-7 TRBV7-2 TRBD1 CASSWDRASSYEQYF TGTGCCAGCAGCTGGGACAGAGCTAGCTCCTACGAGCAGTACTTC
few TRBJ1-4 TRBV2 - CASSEENPASYGEKLFF TGTGCCAGCAGTGAAGAAAATCCCGCCAGTTATGGAGAAAAACTGTTTTTT
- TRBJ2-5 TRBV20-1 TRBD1 CSAGSDRGSETQYF TGCAGTGCTGGGTCCGACAGGGGGTCGGAGACCCAGTACTTC
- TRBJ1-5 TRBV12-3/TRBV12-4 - CASSLAGEGNQPQHF TGTGCCAGCAGTTTAGCGGGGGAGGGGAATCAGCCCCAGCATTTT
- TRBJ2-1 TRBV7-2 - CASSLGFSSSPYQFF TGTGCCAGCAGCTTAGGTTTCAGTAGTAGTCCCTATCAGTTCTTC
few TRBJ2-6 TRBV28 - CASRKSGANVLTF TGTGCCAGTAGAAAATCTGGGGCCAACGTCCTGACTTTC
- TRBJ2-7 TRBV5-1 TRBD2 CASSSVSGGPYEQYF TGCGCCAGCAGCTCGGTTAGCGGGGGGCCATACGAGCAGTACTTC
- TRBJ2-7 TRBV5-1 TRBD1 CASSYYPSKGQGVNEQYF TGCGCCAGCAGCTATTACCCATCAAAGGGACAGGGGGTAAACGAGCAGTACTTC
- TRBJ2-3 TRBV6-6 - CASRGQTDTQYF TGTGCCAGCAGGGGGCAGACAGATACGCAGTATTTT
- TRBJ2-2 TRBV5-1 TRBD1 CASSWETGGTGELFF TGCGCCAGCAGTTGGGAGACAGGGGGCACCGGGGAGCTGTTTTTT
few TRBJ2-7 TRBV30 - CAWRRNGQEQYF TGTGCCTGGAGAAGGAACGGCCAAGAGCAGTACTTC
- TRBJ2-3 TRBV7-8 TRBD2 CWVGGGSTDTQYF TGTTGGGTAGGCGGGGGTAGCACAGATACGCAGTATTTT
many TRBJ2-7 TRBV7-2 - CASSFTREPYYEQYF TGTGCCAGCAGCTTCACTAGGGAACCCTATTACGAGCAGTACTTC
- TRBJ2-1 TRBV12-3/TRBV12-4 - CASTLLRNLGSYNEQFF TGTGCCAGCACCCTACTCCGGAACTTGGGCTCCTACAATGAGCAGTTCTTC
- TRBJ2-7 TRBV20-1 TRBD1 CSANQGAGYEQYF TGCAGTGCTAATCAGGGGGCGGGGTACGAGCAGTACTTC
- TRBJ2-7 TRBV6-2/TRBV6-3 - CAGSPRATYEQYF TGTGCCGGAAGCCCGAGGGCCACCTACGAGCAGTACTTC
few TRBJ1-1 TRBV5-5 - CASSVDTRFEAFF TGTGCCAGCAGCGTGGACACCCGTTTTGAAGCTTTCTTT
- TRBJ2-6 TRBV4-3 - CASSQEVLNSGANVLTF TGCGCCAGCAGCCAAGAAGTCCTGAACTCTGGGGCCAACGTCCTGACTTTC
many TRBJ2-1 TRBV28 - CASSLGGQRKDEQFF TGTGCCAGCAGTTTAGGGGGCCAGAGAAAGGATGAGCAGTTCTTC
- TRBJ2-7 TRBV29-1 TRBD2 CSVEKVAGPAGEQYF TGCAGCGTTGAAAAGGTAGCGGGACCCGCGGGGGAGCAGTACTTC
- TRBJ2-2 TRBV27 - CASSLLVTGTGELFF TGTGCCAGCAGTTTACTAGTGACCGGTACCGGGGAGCTGTTTTTT
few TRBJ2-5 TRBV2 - CASTRGVGIQTQYF TGTGCCAGCACCCGGGGCGTAGGGATCCAGACCCAGTACTTC
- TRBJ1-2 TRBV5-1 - CASSIDRIYGYTF TGCGCCAGCAGCATTGACAGGATTTATGGCTACACCTTC
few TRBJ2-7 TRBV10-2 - CASSRDPKYYEQYF TGCGCCAGCAGTCGGGACCCAAAATACTACGAGCAGTACTTC
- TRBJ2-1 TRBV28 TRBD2 CASSLTPSGIFLSANEQFF TGTGCCAGCAGTTTAACCCCTAGCGGGATCTTTTTGTCGGCCAATGAGCAGTTCTTC
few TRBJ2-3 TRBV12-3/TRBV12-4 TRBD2 CATGPTSGGTDTQYF TGTGCCACTGGGCCCACTAGCGGGGGCACAGATACGCAGTATTTT
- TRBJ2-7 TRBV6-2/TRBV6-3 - CASTPGGYYEQYF TGTGCCAGCACTCCAGGGGGGTATTACGAGCAGTACTTC
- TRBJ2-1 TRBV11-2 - CASSPFRDYNEQFF TGTGCCAGCAGCCCATTCCGGGACTACAATGAGCAGTTCTTC
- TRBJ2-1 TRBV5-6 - CASSFTGRSSYNEQFF TGTGCCAGCAGCTTCACAGGGCGTTCCTCCTACAATGAGCAGTTCTTC
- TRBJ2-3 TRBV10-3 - CAISESKREADTQYF TGTGCCATCAGTGAGTCGAAAAGGGAGGCAGATACGCAGTATTTT
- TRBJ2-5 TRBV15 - CATSRAIRYRQETQYF TGTGCCACCAGCAGAGCCATTCGCTACAGGCAAGAGACCCAGTACTTC
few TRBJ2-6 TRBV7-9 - CASSYLDRSSGANVLTF TGTGCCAGCAGCTATCTGGACCGAAGCTCTGGGGCCAACGTCCTGACTTTC